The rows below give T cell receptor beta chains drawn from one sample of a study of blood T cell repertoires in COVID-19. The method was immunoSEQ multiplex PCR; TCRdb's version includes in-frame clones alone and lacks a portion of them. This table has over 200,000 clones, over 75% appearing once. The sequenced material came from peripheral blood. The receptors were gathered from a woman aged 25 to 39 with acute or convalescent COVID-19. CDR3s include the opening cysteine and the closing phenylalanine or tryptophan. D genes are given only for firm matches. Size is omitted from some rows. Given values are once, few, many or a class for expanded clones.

TGTGCCAGTAGCCAGGGCAAGGGAAACACCATATATTTT CASSQGKGNTIYF TRBJ1-3 NA NA TRBV19
TGTGCCAGCGCCGGGAGGGCGGAGCAGTTCTTC CASAGRAEQFF TRBJ2-1 NA TRBD2 TRBV7-9
TGTGCCAGCAGGGGCGAGTCGCAGTTCTTC CASRGESQFF TRBJ2-1 NA NA TRBV6-5
TGTGCCAGCAGCCAAGGGACAGTCAATAGCAATCAGCCCCAGCATTTT CASSQGTVNSNQPQHF TRBJ1-5 NA NA TRBV3-1/TRBV3-2
TGTGCCAGCACAACTAGCGGGACAAAAGAGACCCAGTACTTC CASTTSGTKETQYF TRBJ2-5 NA TRBD2 TRBV6-5
TGTGCCAGCAGCTTAGAGTGGTCCAGCTCCTACAATGAGCAGTTCTTC CASSLEWSSSYNEQFF TRBJ2-1 NA NA TRBV11-2
TGCAGCGCTAAACAGGACAGGGGCCAGCCCCAGCATTTT CSAKQDRGQPQHF TRBJ1-5 NA TRBD1 TRBV29-1
TGTGCTAGTGGTTTGCTGGGCACGAATCAGCCCCAGCATTTT CASGLLGTNQPQHF TRBJ1-5 NA NA TRBV12-5
TGTGCCAGCAGCGCGATACTAGCGGGCACTTACAATGAGCAGTTCTTC CASSAILAGTYNEQFF TRBJ2-1 NA TRBD2 TRBV7-9
TGTGCCAGCAGTTCCTGGTCAGGGGCGCACTACAATGAGCAGTTCTTC CASSSWSGAHYNEQFF TRBJ2-1 NA NA TRBV6-5
TGTGCCAGCAGCCTAAGGTCCCAGGGAAACACTGAAGCTTTCTTT CASSLRSQGNTEAFF TRBJ1-1 NA NA TRBV7-2
TGTGCCAGCAGTTCCCCTCCCGGGACTAGCGTCTACGAGCAGTACTTC CASSSPPGTSVYEQYF TRBJ2-7 NA TRBD2 TRBV27
TGTGCCAGCAGCCTGGGGCCCCGTCTGTCCGAGCAGTACTTC CASSLGPRLSEQYF TRBJ2-7 NA NA TRBV27
TGTGCCAGCAGCGACCTGGAGCGTATAAAATCCGGTGAGCAGTTCTTC CASSDLERIKSGEQFF TRBJ2-1 NA NA TRBV4-2
TGTGCCAGCGGTCGGAACGGGGACTACGAGCAGTACTTC CASGRNGDYEQYF TRBJ2-7 NA NA TRBV19
TGTGCCACCAGTGATACCGGACAGGGAAAGGACGAGCAGTACTTC CATSDTGQGKDEQYF TRBJ2-7 few TRBD1 TRBV24-1
TGTGCCAGCAGTGTCATCGCCGGGACAGGGGGCAGTGAGCAGTTCTTC CASSVIAGTGGSEQFF TRBJ2-1 NA TRBD1 TRBV2
TGTGCCAGCAGTGACCTAGCGGGCCCGAGGATATACAATGAGCAGTTCTTC CASSDLAGPRIYNEQFF TRBJ2-1 NA TRBD2 TRBV6-1
TGTGCCAGCAGTGCGGAGGACCATGGGCCAGATACGCAGTATTTT CASSAEDHGPDTQYF TRBJ2-3 once NA TRBV25-1
TGTGCCAGCAGCTTGGTGGACAGCAGTACCTACGAGCAGTACTTC CASSLVDSSTYEQYF TRBJ2-7 NA NA TRBV7-2
TGCGCCAGCAGCCAAGGGACGACCGGGAGCTACAATGAGCAGTTCTTC CASSQGTTGSYNEQFF TRBJ2-1 NA NA TRBV4-3
TGTGCCTGGGGGGACAGGGGCAGTCAGGAAGAGACCCAGTACTTC CAWGDRGSQEETQYF TRBJ2-5 NA TRBD1 TRBV30
TGTGCCAGCAGCCCACCCAGGGAGGACTATGGCTACACCTTC CASSPPREDYGYTF TRBJ1-2 NA NA TRBV9
TGTGCCAGCAGCCATCTACCCGGGGGCAATCAGCCCCAGCATTTT CASSHLPGGNQPQHF TRBJ1-5 NA NA TRBV14
TGTGCCAGCAGCTTACCATTAGCGGGAGTCAATACAGATACGCAGTATTTT CASSLPLAGVNTDTQYF TRBJ2-3 once TRBD2 TRBV7-8
TGTGCCAGCAGCCCCCCAGGACTAGCGGGACCAGATACGCAGTATTTT CASSPPGLAGPDTQYF TRBJ2-3 NA TRBD2 TRBV7-8
TGTGCCAGCAGCTCGTTCGGGTGGGGCATCTACAATGAGCAGTTCTTC CASSSFGWGIYNEQFF TRBJ2-1 NA NA TRBV7-2
TGTGCCAGTAGTATAGAGGCCGGACAGGGCTCCACTGAAGCTTTCTTT CASSIEAGQGSTEAFF TRBJ1-1 NA TRBD1 TRBV19
TGTGCCAGCAGCCCGAGGGTCAGCTCCTATAATTCACCCCTCCACTTT CASSPRVSSYNSPLHF TRBJ1-6 NA NA TRBV13
TGTGCCAGCAGCTTAGAGGGTAGCGGGTGGTACAATGAGCAGTTCTTC CASSLEGSGWYNEQFF TRBJ2-1 NA TRBD2 TRBV7-2
TGTGCCAGCAGCTCAGAACCGGGACTAGCCAAAAACATTCAGTACTTC CASSSEPGLAKNIQYF TRBJ2-4 NA NA TRBV7-2
TGCAGTGCTAGAGCGAACAAACCCCTCCACTTT CSARANKPLHF TRBJ1-6 once NA TRBV20-1
TGTGCCAGCAGCTTACCGACTAGCGGCACAGATACGCAGTATTTT CASSLPTSGTDTQYF TRBJ2-3 NA TRBD2 TRBV11-2